This T cell receptor (beta chain) was identified during a study of shared clonotypes between healthy human individuals. General study points: Genetic and exposure-history diversity was limited by the few donors. At large depth, rarefaction still showed sorted-subset sequencing to be incomplete.

V was clipped by 3 bases and J by 7 bases; unmatched bases: 7. Per the germline V gene, CDR1 is MDHEN and CDR2 is SYDVKM. CDR3 length equals 14 residues. In the original processing: Filtering was not the same, since immunoSEQ gave junction-only sequences without quality scores. TCRdb keeps only in-frame clones here, not all; method: immunoSEQ multiplex PCR. Clonal size and the V and J genes are those of that table, whereas D and trimming came from the DNA. The table has about 590,000 clones, around 95% seen once. The naive CD8 fraction comprised CD45RO-negative cells positively selected for CCR7 and excluded terminally differentiated effector memory CD45RA+ cells. Study donors comprised healthy, HIV-negative adults devoid of recent acute infection or vaccination. Details on this clone: Its antigen is not known.

The source material was naive CD8+ T cells sorted from blood. The rearrangement links TRBV28 to TRBJ2-7; 9 nucleotides line up with TRBD2. This clonotype was sampled from a woman aged 25 to 39 in good health. The CDR3 protein is CASSFRLAGIEQYF. The CDR3, as DNA: TGTGCCAGCAGTTTCCGGCTAGCGGGAATTGAGCAGTACTTC.